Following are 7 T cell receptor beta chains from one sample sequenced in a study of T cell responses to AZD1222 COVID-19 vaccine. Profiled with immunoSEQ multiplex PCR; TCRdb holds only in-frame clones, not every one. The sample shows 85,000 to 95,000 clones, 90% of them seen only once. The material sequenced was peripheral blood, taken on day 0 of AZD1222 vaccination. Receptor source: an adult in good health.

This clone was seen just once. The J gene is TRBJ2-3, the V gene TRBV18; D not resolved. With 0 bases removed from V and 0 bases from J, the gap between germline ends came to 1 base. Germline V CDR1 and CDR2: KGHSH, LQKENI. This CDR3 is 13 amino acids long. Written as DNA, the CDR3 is TGTGCCAGCTCACCACCGAGCACAGATACGCAGTATTTT. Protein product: CASSPPSTDTQYF.

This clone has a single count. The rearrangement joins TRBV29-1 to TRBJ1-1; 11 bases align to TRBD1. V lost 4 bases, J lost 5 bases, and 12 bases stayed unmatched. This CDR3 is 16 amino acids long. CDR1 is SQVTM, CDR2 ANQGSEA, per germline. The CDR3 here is CSVGFPAGQGATEAFF. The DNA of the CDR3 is TGCAGCGTTGGTTTCCCTGCCGGACAGGGGGCAACTGAAGCTTTCTTT.

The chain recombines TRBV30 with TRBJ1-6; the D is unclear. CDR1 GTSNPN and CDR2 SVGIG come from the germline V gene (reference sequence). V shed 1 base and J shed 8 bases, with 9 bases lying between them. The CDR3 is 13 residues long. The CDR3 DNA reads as TGTGCCTGGAGTGGGCAGAAGTATTCACCCCTCCACTTT. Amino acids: CAWSGQKYSPLHF. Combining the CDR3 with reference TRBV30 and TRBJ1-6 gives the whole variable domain SQTIHQWPATLVQPVGSPLSLECTVEGTSNPNLYWYRQAAGRGLQLLFYSVGIGQISSEVPQNLSASRPQDRQFILSSKKLLLSDSGFYLCAWSGQKYSPLHFGNGTRLTVT.

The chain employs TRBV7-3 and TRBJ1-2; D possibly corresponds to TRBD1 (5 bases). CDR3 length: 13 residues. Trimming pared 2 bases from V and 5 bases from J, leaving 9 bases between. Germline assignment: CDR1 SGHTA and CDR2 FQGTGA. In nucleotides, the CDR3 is TGTGCCAGCAGCTTAGGGGGTGATTATGGCTACACCTTC. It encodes CASSLGGDYGYTF.

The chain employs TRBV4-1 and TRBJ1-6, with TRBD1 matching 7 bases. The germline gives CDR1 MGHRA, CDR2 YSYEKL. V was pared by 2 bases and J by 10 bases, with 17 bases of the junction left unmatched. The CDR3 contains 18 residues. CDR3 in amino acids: CASSQRDSRLQPHSPLHF. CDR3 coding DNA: TGCGCCAGCAGCCAAAGGGACAGTCGGCTTCAACCCCACTCACCCCTCCACTTT.

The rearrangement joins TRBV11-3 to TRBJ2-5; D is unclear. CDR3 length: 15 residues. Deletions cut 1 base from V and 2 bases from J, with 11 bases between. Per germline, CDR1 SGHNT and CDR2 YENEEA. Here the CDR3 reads CASSLGIDLQETQYF. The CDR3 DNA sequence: TGTGCCAGCAGCTTAGGGATTGACTTACAAGAGACCCAGTACTTC.

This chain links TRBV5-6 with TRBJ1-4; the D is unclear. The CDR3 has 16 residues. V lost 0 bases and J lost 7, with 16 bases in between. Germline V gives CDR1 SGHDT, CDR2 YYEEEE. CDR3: CASSLALAPEGEKLFF. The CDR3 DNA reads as TGTGCCAGCAGCTTGGCCTTGGCGCCTGAAGGTGAAAAACTGTTTTTT.